Listed below are T cell receptor beta chains from one sample, sequenced in a study of T cells in Graves' hyperthyroidism and ophthalmopathy. TCRdb re-analysed the multiplex PCR reads in MiXCR, keeping a single row per CDR3 protein. Among a few hundred thousand distinct CDR3 sequences listed, 15% were seen once. The sample taken for sequencing was blood. The receptors stem from a woman aged 25 to 45 with Graves' hyperthyroidism. CDR3s include the opening cysteine and the closing phenylalanine or tryptophan. Each record gives: V gene, CDR3 protein.

TRBV12-3/TRBV12-4	CASSLTPQGLGQFF
TRBV24-1	CATSDLEWNEQFF
TRBV20-1	CSARDLTRAYWKQYF
TRBV24-1	CATSDSFQSGGGGYNEQFF
TRBV24-1	CATSDPQGAVRGEQFF
TRBV7-9	CASSSTGTSDEQYF
TRBV24-1	CATSDSTGSGNQPQHF
TRBV28	CASSFRQGGYTF
TRBV12-3/TRBV12-4	CASSQGANQPQHF
TRBV7-9	CASSPRSTGGRETQYF
TRBV7-9	CASSDHLLVNEQFF
TRBV9	CASSALAGGETQYF
TRBV12-3/TRBV12-4	CASTRSGDHSNQPQHF
TRBV20-1	CSARVLASGSSYEQYF
TRBV20-1	CSLSGDNEQFF
TRBV20-1	CSARVGLAGGHSYNEQFF
TRBV7-9	CASSFPVGAGDEQYF
TRBV28	CASKNSGRVAKNIQYF
TRBV28	CASSLSINTEAFF
TRBV27	CATRRGGPYNEQFF
TRBV12-3/TRBV12-4	CASSLSGGDQETQYF
TRBV4-1	CASSQDGSGFAHYNEQFF
TRBV20-1	CSARSSYEQYF
TRBV7-8	CASSLVSTGGDEQYF
TRBV29-1	CSVSSGRYGDTQYF
TRBV6-2/TRBV6-3	CATETGTDTQYF
TRBV6-1	CASSSASGRAGGGTDTQYF
TRBV25-1	CASSESGSGRLDNEQFF
TRBV4-2	CASSQALAGGTPVYEQYF
TRBV27	CASSLSRQFYEQYF
TRBV27	CASSFTGDNEKLFF
TRBV12-3/TRBV12-4	CASSFRGGRAQAFF
TRBV20-1	CSARGGLAGPDTQYF
TRBV5-1	CASSLGGTSEDEQFF
TRBV28	CASSLSTALGYGYTF
TRBV5-8	CASTLGFGGDGANVLTF
TRBV5-5	CASSSLGTVHSYEQYF
TRBV6-5	CASSYSGTGSYGYTF